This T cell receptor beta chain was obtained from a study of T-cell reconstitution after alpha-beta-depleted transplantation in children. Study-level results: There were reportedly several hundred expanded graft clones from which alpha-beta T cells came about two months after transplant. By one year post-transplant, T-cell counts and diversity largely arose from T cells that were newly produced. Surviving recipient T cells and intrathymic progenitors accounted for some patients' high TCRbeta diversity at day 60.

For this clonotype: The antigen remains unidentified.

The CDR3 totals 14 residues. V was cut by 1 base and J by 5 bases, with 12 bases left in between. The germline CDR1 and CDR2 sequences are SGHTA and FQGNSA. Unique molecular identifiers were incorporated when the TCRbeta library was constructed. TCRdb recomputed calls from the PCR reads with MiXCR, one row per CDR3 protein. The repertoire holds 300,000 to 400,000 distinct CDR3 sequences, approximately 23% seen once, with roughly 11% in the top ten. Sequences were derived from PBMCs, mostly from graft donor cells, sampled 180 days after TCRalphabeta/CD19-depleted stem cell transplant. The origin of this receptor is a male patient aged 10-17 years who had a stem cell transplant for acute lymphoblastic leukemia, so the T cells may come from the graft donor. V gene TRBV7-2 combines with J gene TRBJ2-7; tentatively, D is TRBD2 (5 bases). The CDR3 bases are TGTGCCAGCAGCTTAGATCGGGGATCCGACGAGCAGTACTTC. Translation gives CASSLDRGSDEQYF.